This T cell receptor (beta chain) appears in the sequencing data of a study of spatial heterogeneity in lung cancer. This clonotype ranks as medium-sized (0.01 to 0.1%). Its target is unknown. Time point given: sample taken at primary tumor resection. The V gene end was trimmed by 1 base and the J gene end by 9 bases; junction bases not matched to a gene: 7. CDR3 length equals 15 residues. Germline values: CDR1 DFQATT, CDR2 SNEGSKA (reference sequence). One entry per CDR3 protein results from TCRdb running MiXCR on the 5' RACE reads. The sample lists 10,000 to 15,000 distinct CDR3 sequences; roughly 6.6% were seen once. Study-wide results and caveats: Higher tumor mutation counts went along with higher counts of expanded intratumoral alpha and beta TCRs.

The chain uses TRBV20-1 and TRBJ1-6; the match to TRBD1 covers 9 bases. Sequenced here: lung tumor tissue, sampled at surgery. The clonotype was recovered from a female donor with early-stage non-small cell lung cancer. CDR3 bases: TGCAGTGCTAGAGTAACAGGGGGCTTAACTTCACCCCTCCACTTT. Its protein product is CSARVTGGLTSPLHF.